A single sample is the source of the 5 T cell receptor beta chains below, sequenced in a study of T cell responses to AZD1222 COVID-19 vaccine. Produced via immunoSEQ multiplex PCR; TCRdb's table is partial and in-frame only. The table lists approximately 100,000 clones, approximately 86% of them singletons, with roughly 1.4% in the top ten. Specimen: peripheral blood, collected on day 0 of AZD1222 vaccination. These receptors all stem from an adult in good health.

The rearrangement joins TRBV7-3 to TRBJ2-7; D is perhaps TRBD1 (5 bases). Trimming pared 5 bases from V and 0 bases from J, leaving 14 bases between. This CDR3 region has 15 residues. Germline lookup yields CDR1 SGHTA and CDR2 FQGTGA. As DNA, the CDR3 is TGTGCCAGCAGCCCAAGGGGCGGAAACTCCTACGAGCAGTACTTC. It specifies CASSPRGGNSYEQYF.

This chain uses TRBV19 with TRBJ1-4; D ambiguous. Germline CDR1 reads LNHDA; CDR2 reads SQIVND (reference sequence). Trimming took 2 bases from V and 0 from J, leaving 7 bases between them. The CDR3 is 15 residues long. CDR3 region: CASSILGPTNEKLFF. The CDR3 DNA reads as TGTGCCAGTAGTATACTCGGCCCAACTAATGAAAAACTGTTTTTT.

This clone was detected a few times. The CDR3 spells CASSLGLAGGEQYF. DNA for the CDR3: TGTGCCAGCAGCCTAGGACTAGCGGGAGGCGAGCAGTACTTC. J is TRBJ2-7 and V is TRBV5-6; 14 nucleotides match TRBD2. The CDR3 loop spans 14 amino acids. CDR1 SGHDT and CDR2 YYEEEE come from the germline V gene. J lost 6 bases, V lost 4 bases, and 3 bases had no gene match.

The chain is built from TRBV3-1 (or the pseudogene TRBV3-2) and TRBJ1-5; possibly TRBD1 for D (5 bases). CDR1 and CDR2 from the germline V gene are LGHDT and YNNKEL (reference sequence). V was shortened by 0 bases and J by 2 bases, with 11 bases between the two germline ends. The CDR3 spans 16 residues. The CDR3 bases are TGTGCCAGCAGCCAAGATTGCAGGGTCCGCAATCAGCCCCAGCATTTT. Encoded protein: CASSQDCRVRNQPQHF.

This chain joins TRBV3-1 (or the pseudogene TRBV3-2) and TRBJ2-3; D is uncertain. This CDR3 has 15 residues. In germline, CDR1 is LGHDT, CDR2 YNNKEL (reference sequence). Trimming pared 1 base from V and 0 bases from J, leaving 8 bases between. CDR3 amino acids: CASSQALGSTDTQYF. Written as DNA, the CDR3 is TGTGCCAGCAGCCAAGCTTTAGGGAGCACAGATACGCAGTATTTT.